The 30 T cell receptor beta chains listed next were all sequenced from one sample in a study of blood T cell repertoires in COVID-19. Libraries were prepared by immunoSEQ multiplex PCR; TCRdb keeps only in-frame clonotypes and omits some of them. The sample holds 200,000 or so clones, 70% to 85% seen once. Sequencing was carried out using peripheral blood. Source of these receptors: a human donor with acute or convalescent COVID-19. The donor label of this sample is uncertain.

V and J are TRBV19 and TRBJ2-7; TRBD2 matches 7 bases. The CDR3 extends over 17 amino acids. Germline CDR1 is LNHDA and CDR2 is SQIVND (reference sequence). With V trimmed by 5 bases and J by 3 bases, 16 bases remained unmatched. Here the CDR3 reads CASSPRLAGDRIYEQYF. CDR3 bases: TGTGCCAGTAGTCCGAGACTAGCCGGAGATAGAATCTACGAGCAGTACTTC.

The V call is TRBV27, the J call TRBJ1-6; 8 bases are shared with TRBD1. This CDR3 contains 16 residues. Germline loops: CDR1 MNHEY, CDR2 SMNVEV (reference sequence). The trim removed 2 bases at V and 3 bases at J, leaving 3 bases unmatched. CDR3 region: CASSLGGQVYNSPLHF. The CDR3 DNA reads TGTGCCAGCAGTTTAGGGGGACAGGTCTATAATTCACCCCTCCACTTT.

This chain's CDR3 is CASSLGQGAREQFF. The CDR3 coding sequence is TGTGCCAGCAGCCTGGGACAGGGGGCTAGGGAGCAGTTCTTC. The rearrangement uses TRBV11-1 and TRBJ2-1, with 12 nucleotides matching TRBD1. V dropped 5 bases and J dropped 10; count of bases not matched to a gene: 6. CDR1 and CDR2 (germline): SGHAT, FQDESV (reference sequence). The CDR3 runs to 14 residues.

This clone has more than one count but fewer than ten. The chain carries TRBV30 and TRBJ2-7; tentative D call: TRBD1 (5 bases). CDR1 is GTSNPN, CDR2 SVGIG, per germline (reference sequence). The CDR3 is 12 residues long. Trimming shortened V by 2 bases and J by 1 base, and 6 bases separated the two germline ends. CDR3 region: CAWSRQSYEQYF. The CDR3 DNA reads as TGTGCCTGGAGTAGACAGTCCTACGAGCAGTACTTC.

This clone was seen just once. The DNA of the CDR3 is TGTGCCAGCAGCCCTGCGAGCACCTACGAGCAGTACTTC. It encodes CASSPASTYEQYF. The chain carries TRBV3-1 (or the pseudogene TRBV3-2) and TRBJ2-7; the D is unclear. Between the trimmed V and J ends, which lost 4 bases and 2 bases, there was a span of 9 bases. In germline, CDR1 is LGHDT, CDR2 YNNKEL (reference sequence). The CDR3 covers 13 residues.

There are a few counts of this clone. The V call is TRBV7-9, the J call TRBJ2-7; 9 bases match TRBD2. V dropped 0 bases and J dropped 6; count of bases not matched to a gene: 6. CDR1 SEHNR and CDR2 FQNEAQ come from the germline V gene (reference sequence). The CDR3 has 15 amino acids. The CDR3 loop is CASSLATMTSGEQYF. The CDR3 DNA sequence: TGTGCCAGCAGCTTAGCTACGATGACTAGCGGCGAGCAGTACTTC.

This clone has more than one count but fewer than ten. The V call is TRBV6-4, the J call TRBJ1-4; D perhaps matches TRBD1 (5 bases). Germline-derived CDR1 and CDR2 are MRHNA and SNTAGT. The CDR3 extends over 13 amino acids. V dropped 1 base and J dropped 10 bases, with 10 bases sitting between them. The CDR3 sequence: CASSDYGGGKLFF. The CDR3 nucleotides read TGTGCCAGCAGTGACTACGGGGGAGGAAAACTGTTTTTT.

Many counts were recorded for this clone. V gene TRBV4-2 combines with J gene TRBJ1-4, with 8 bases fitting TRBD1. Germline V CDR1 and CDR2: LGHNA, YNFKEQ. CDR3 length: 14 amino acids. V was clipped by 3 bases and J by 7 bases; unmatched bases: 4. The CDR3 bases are TGTGCCAGCAGCCATCAGGGGGCGCTTGAAAAACTGTTTTTT. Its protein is CASSHQGALEKLFF.

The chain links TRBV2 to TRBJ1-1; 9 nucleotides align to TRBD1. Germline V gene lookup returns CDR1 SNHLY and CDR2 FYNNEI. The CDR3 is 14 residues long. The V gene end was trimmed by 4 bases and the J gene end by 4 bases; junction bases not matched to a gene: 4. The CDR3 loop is CASSAGQGRTEAFF. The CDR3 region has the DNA TGTGCCAGCAGTGCGGGACAGGGTCGCACTGAAGCTTTCTTT.

CDR3 DNA sequence: TGTGCCAGCAGCGGTACAGGGGGAACTGAAGCTTTCTTT. It yields the protein CASSGTGGTEAFF. This sequence joins TRBV25-1 and TRBJ1-1; 8 nucleotides agree with TRBD1. CDR3 length: 13 residues. V dropped 6 bases and J dropped 5; count of bases not matched to a gene: 5. The germline V gene encodes CDR1 MGHDK and CDR2 SYGVNS. Using reference TRBV25-1 and TRBJ1-1 for the parts outside the CDR3, the full variable domain is EADIYQTPRYLVIGTGKKITLECSQTMGHDKMYWYQQDPGMELHLIHYSYGVNSTEKGDLSSESTVSRIRTEHFPLTLESARPSHTSQYLCASSGTGGTEAFFGQGTRLTVV.

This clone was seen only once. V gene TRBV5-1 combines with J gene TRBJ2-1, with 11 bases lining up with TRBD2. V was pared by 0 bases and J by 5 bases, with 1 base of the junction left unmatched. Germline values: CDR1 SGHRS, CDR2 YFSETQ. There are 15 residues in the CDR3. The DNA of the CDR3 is TGCGCCAGCAGCTTGGGACTAGCGGGAAACAATGAGCAGTTCTTC. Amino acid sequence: CASSLGLAGNNEQFF.

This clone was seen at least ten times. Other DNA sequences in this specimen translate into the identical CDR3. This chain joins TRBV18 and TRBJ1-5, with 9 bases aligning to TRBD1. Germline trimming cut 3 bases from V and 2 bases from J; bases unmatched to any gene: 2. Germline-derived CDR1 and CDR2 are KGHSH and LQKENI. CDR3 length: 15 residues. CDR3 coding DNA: TGTGCCAGCTCACCGGACAGGGGCGGCAATCAGCCCCAGCATTTT. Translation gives CASSPDRGGNQPQHF.

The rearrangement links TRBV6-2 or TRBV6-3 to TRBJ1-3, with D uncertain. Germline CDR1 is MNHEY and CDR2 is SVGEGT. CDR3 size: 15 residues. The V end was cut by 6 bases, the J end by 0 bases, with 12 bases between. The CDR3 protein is CASSLAVFSGNTIYF. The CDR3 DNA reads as TGTGCCAGCAGCCTCGCGGTTTTCTCTGGAAACACCATATATTTT.

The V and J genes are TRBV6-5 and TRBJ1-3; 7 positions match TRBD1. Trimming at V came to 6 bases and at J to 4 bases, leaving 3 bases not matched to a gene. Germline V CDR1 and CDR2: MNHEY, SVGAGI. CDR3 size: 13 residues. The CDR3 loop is CASRGGQGNTIYF. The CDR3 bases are TGTGCCAGCAGAGGGGGCCAGGGAAACACCATATATTTT.

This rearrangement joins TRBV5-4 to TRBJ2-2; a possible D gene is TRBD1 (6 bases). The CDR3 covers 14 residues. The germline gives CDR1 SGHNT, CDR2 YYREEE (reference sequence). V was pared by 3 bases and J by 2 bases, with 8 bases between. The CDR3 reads CASSSGQNTGELFF. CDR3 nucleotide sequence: TGTGCCAGCAGCTCGGGACAAAACACCGGGGAGCTGTTTTTT.

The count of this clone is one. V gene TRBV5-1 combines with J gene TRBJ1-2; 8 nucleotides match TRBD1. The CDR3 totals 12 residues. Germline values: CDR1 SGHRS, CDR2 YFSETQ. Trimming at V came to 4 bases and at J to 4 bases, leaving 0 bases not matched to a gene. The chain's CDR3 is CASSGQGYGYTF. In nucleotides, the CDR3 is TGCGCCAGCAGCGGACAGGGCTATGGCTACACCTTC.

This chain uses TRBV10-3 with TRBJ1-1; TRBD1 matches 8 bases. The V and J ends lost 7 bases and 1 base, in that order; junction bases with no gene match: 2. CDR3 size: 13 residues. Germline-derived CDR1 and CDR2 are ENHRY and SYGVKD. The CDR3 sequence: CAITGTGNTEAFF. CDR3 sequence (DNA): TGTGCCATCACCGGGACAGGGAACACTGAAGCTTTCTTT.

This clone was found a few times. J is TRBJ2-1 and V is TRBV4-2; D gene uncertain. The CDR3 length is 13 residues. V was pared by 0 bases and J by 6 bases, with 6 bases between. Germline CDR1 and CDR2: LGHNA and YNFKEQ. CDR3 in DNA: TGTGCCAGCAGCCAAGAACTTACCAATGAGCAGTTCTTC. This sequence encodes CASSQELTNEQFF.

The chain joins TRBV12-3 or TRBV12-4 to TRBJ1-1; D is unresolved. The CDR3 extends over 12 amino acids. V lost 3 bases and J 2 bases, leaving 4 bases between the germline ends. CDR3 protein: CASSLTNTEAFF. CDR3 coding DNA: TGTGCCAGCAGTTTGACTAACACTGAAGCTTTCTTT.

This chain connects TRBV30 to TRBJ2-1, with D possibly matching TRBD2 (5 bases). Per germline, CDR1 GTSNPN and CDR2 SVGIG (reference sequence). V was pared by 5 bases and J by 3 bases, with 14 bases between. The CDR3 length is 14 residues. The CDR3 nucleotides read TGTGCCTGGCGGGTACTAGGACTCTACAATGAGCAGTTCTTC. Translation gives CAWRVLGLYNEQFF. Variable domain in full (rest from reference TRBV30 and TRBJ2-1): SQTIHQWPATLVQPVGSPLSLECTVEGTSNPNLYWYRQAAGRGLQLLFYSVGIGQISSEVPQNLSASRPQDRQFILSSKKLLLSDSGFYLCAWRVLGLYNEQFFGPGTRLTVL.

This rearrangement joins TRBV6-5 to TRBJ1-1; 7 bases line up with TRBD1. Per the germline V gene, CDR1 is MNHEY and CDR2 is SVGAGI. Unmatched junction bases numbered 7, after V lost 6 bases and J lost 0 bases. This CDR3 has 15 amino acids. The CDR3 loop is CASRGQKPLNTEAFF. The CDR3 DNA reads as TGTGCCAGCAGGGGACAGAAGCCTTTGAACACTGAAGCTTTCTTT.

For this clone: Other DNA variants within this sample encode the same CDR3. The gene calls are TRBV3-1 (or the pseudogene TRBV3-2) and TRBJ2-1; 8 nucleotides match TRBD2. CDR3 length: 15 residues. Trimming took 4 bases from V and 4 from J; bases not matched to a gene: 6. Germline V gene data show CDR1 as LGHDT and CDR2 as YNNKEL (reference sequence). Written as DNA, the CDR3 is TGTGCCAGCAGCCTAAGCGGGAGTAGGTACAATGAGCAGTTCTTC. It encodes CASSLSGSRYNEQFF.

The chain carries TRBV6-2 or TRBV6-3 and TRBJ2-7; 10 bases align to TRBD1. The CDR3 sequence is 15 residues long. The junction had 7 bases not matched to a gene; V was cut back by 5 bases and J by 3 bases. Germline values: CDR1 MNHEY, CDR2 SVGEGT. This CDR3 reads CASSQTGTGDYEQYF. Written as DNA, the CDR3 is TGTGCCAGCAGTCAAACCGGGACAGGGGACTACGAGCAGTACTTC.

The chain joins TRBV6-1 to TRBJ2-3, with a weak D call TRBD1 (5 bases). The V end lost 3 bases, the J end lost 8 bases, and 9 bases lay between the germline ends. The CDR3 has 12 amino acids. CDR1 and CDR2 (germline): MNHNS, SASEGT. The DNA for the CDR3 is TGTGCCAGCAGTGAGCAGGGCTCTACGCAGTATTTT. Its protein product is CASSEQGSTQYF.

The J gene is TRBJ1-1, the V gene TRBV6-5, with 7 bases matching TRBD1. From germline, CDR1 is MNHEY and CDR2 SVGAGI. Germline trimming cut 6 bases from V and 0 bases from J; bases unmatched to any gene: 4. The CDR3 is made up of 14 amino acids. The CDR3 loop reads CASRIQGMNTEAFF. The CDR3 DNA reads TGTGCCAGCAGGATACAGGGGATGAACACTGAAGCTTTCTTT.

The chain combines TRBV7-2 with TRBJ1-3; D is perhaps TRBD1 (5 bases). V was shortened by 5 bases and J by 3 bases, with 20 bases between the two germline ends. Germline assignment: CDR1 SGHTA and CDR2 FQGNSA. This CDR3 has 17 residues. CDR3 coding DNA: TGTGCCAGCAGCCCCTCGGGGGGGAGCAGGGTTGGAAACACCATATATTTT. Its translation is CASSPSGGSRVGNTIYF.

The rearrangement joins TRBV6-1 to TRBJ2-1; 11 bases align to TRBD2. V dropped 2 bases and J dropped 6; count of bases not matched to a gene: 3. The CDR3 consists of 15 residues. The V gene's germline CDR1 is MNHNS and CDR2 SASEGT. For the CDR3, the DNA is TGTGCCAGCAGTGAAAGACTAGCGGGGAGCAATGAGCAGTTCTTC. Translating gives CASSERLAGSNEQFF.

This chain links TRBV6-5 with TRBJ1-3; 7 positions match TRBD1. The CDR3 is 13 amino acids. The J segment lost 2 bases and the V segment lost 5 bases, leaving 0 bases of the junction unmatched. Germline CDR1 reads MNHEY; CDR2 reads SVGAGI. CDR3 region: CASSTGAGNTIYF. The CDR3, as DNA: TGTGCCAGCAGTACAGGGGCTGGAAACACCATATATTTT.

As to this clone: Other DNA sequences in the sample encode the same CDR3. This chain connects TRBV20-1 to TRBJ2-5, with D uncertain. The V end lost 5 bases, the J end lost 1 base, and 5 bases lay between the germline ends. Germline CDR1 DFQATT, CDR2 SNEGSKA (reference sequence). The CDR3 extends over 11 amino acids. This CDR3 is CSASSQETQYF. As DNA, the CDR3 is TGCAGTGCTTCCAGCCAAGAGACCCAGTACTTC.

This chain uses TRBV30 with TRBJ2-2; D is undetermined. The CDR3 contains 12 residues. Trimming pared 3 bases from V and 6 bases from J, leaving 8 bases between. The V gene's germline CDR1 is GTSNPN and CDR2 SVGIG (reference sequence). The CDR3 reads CAWRLSSGELFF. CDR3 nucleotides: TGTGCCTGGAGATTATCTTCCGGGGAGCTGTTTTTT.